The 17 T cell receptor beta chains reported below all come from one sample, sequenced in a study of vaccination and CD4 T cells after COVID-19. Treatment specified: roughly 11-day PBMC culture with coronavirus spike peptide pools or control peptides (ViraFEST assay). An Oncomine TCR Beta short-read assay was used to sequence the DNA from cultured CD4+ T cells. From the PCR reads, TCRdb called clonotypes with MiXCR, one entry per CDR3 protein. This sample yields about 20,000 distinct CDR3 sequences, of which less than 55% are seen a single time; around a sixth belongs to the top ten. These receptors' antigens are unknown. Sequenced sample: CD4+ T cells from blood, cultured in vitro. The receptors shown here come from a human donor who had recovered from COVID-19.

This chain connects TRBV5-8 to TRBJ2-2, with D tentatively TRBD1 or TRBD2 (6 bases each). Germline V gene sequence: CDR1 SGHTS, CDR2 YDEGEE. The V end was cut by 4 bases, the J end by 4 bases, with 14 bases between. CDR3 size: 15 residues. Written as DNA, the CDR3 is TGTGCCAGCAGCCCCGGGGGCAGGATCACCGGGGAGCTGTTTTTT. It encodes CASSPGGRITGELFF. Drawing the rest from reference TRBV5-8 and TRBJ2-2, the complete variable domain is EAGVTQSPTHLIKTRGQQATLRCSPISGHTSVYWYQQALGLGLQFLLWYDEGEERNRGNFPPRFSGRQFPNYSSELNVNALELEDSALYLCASSPGGRITGELFFGEGSRLTVL.

The V and J genes are TRBV25-1 and TRBJ1-2; 8 bases fit TRBD1. CDR3 length: 17 amino acids. Germline V gene data show CDR1 as MGHDK and CDR2 as SYGVNS. V shed 4 bases and J 4 bases; nucleotides not matched to a gene: 14. The CDR3 is CASSGRPGTGFSYGYTF. DNA for the CDR3: TGTGCCAGCAGTGGCCGGCCCGGGACAGGTTTTTCCTATGGCTACACCTTC.

This chain connects TRBV2 to TRBJ2-1; 7 positions agree with TRBD2. The V gene end was trimmed by 2 bases and the J gene end by 4 bases; junction bases not matched to a gene: 5. The CDR3 has 15 residues. Per the germline V gene, CDR1 is SNHLY and CDR2 is FYNNEI. In DNA, the CDR3 is TGTGCCAGCAGTGAAAGTGGGACTATATACAATGAGCAGTTCTTC. Translation gives CASSESGTIYNEQFF.

The J gene is TRBJ1-2, the V gene TRBV5-4, with 12 bases identical to TRBD1. The CDR3 runs to 16 residues. The V gene's germline CDR1 is SGHNT and CDR2 YYREEE (reference sequence). V lost 1 base and J lost 7; bases outside the gene matches: 8. CDR3: CASSLRGTGGASGYTF. CDR3 nucleotide sequence: TGTGCCAGCAGCTTGAGGGGGACAGGGGGCGCGTCTGGCTACACCTTC.

V usage is TRBV28 and J usage is TRBJ1-6; TRBD1 agrees at 7 bases. The CDR3 is 13 amino acids. The trim removed 5 bases at V and 11 bases at J, leaving 6 bases unmatched. The V gene's germline CDR1 is MDHEN and CDR2 SYDVKM. This chain's CDR3 is CASSAYRGTPLHF. The CDR3 DNA follows: TGTGCCAGCAGTGCATACAGGGGCACACCCCTCCACTTT.

In this sample, this clonotype turned up a few times. The J gene is TRBJ2-7, the V gene TRBV20-1; 7 bases fit TRBD2. Trimming removed 3 bases from V and 2 bases from J; junction bases left unmatched: 13. The CDR3 length is 16 residues. CDR1 and CDR2 from the germline V gene are DFQATT and SNEGSKA (reference sequence). Written as DNA, the CDR3 is TGCAGTGCTAGGGACCCTAGCGGACCTAGCCCCTACGAGCAGTACTTC. It encodes CSARDPSGPSPYEQYF.

J is TRBJ1-1 and V is TRBV6-5, with D unclear. This CDR3 contains 17 residues. CDR1 and CDR2 from the germline V gene are MNHEY and SVGAGI. V was pared by 1 base and J by 0 bases, with 15 bases between. CDR3 loop: CASSYLGSRLLNTEAFF. The DNA for the CDR3 is TGTGCCAGCAGTTACTTGGGCAGCAGACTTTTGAACACTGAAGCTTTCTTT.

This clonotype was counted only a few times. The gene calls are TRBV20-1 and TRBJ2-5; 10 nucleotides match TRBD2. In germline, CDR1 is DFQATT, CDR2 SNEGSKA (reference sequence). The trim removed 3 bases at V and 5 bases at J, leaving 12 bases unmatched. The CDR3 extends over 16 amino acids. The CDR3 DNA reads as TGCAGTGCTAGGGCCCCTAAGCGGGGGGGCCAGGAGACCCAGTACTTC. Its protein is CSARAPKRGGQETQYF.

This clonotype was detected once. The rearrangement uses TRBV20-1 and TRBJ2-1; 11 bases match TRBD2. The germline V gene encodes CDR1 DFQATT and CDR2 SNEGSKA (reference sequence). V gave up 0 bases and J gave up 8 bases; unmatched junction bases: 24. CDR3 length equals 21 residues. The CDR3 loop is CSARDPSGASGRSGPMDEQFF. In DNA, the CDR3 is TGCAGTGCTAGAGACCCGAGTGGCGCTAGCGGGAGGTCGGGGCCGATGGATGAGCAGTTCTTC.

The V gene is TRBV20-1, the J gene TRBJ1-2; D might be TRBD1 (5 bases). The CDR3 has 16 residues. V shed 0 bases and J shed 8 bases, with 22 bases lying between them. From germline, CDR1 is DFQATT and CDR2 SNEGSKA (reference sequence). The CDR3 DNA reads TGCAGTGCTAGAGATAGGGACCTAGGATATCGGTACGGCTACACCTTC. Translation gives CSARDRDLGYRYGYTF.

This rearrangement joins TRBV28 to TRBJ2-1; possibly TRBD2 for D (6 bases). Looked up from germline, CDR1 is MDHEN and CDR2 is SYDVKM. The CDR3 extends over 16 amino acids. Trimming removed 5 bases from V and 4 bases from J, with 18 bases in between. In DNA form, the CDR3 reads TGTGCCAGCAGTGAGGCCCCTTTGGGGGGATACAATGAGCAGTTCTTC. Protein sequence: CASSEAPLGGYNEQFF.

The chain employs TRBV6-1 and TRBJ2-7, with unresolved D. With 6 bases removed from V and 5 bases from J, the gap between germline ends came to 8 bases. CDR1 MNHNS and CDR2 SASEGT come from the germline V gene. The CDR3 spans 11 residues. The CDR3 coding sequence is TGTGCCAGCAGCTTGGCTAACGAGCAGTACTTC. It codes for CASSLANEQYF.

This chain joins TRBV11-2 and TRBJ1-1, with D unresolved. Trimming took off 1 base at V and 0 bases at J, with 12 bases between the two ends. The germline CDR1 and CDR2 sequences are SGHAT and FQNNGV. This CDR3 contains 16 residues. The DNA of the CDR3 is TGTGCCAGCAGCTTAGGTATAAGGGCCCTGAACACTGAAGCTTTCTTT. This codes for CASSLGIRALNTEAFF.

This clonotype was counted between two and nine times. This chain joins TRBV12-3 or TRBV12-4 and TRBJ2-3; TRBD2 matches at 9 bases. Trimming cost V 7 bases and J 1 base; bases outside gene matches: 6. This CDR3 region has 15 residues. CDR3 in DNA: TGTGCCAGCACCCCGACTAGCGGTCGCACAGATACGCAGTATTTT. Residues: CASTPTSGRTDTQYF.

J is TRBJ2-7 and V is TRBV30; 11 bases are shared with TRBD2. Germline V gene sequence: CDR1 GTSNPN, CDR2 SVGIG (reference sequence). V lost 1 base, J lost 3 bases, and 8 bases stayed unmatched. There are 16 residues in the CDR3. The CDR3 region is CAWSGLAGGRSYEQYF. The CDR3 DNA reads TGTGCCTGGAGTGGGCTAGCGGGAGGAAGAAGCTACGAGCAGTACTTC.

The V call is TRBV20-1, the J call TRBJ2-5, with D perhaps TRBD1 (6 bases). The germline V gene encodes CDR1 DFQATT and CDR2 SNEGSKA (reference sequence). The CDR3 totals 14 residues. Deletions cut 5 bases from V and 5 bases from J, with 18 bases between. The CDR3 nucleotides are TGCAGTGCTGACTCGGACAGCCCCGGTGAGACCCAGTACTTC. Protein product: CSADSDSPGETQYF.

The V call is TRBV6-1, the J call TRBJ1-6; 10 bases align to TRBD1. Germline values: CDR1 MNHNS, CDR2 SASEGT. This CDR3 region has 14 residues. J lost 7 bases, V lost 8 bases, and 5 bases had no gene match. The CDR3 region has the DNA TGTGCCAGCCGGACAGGGGGTGGGAATTCACCCCTCCACTTT. Protein product: CASRTGGGNSPLHF.